This T cell receptor beta chain was sequenced for a study of T cell responses to AZD1222 COVID-19 vaccine (dated by TCRdb to 2020 to 2022). The study in broad terms: A total of just over 230 trial participants underwent TCR sequencing, of whom about 200 received two doses of AZD1222 and approximately 25 received two doses of the MenACWY control vaccine. Trial participants were enrolled into age subgroups of 18-55, 56-69 and 70-plus years, which contained around 140, 26 and 57 TCR-sequenced participants, respectively. The paper as a whole reports these results and caveats: The vaccine-associated CD4 TCRs covered the entire spike protein, and the dominant responses fell in regions 160-218 and 743-854. Participants were mostly white British, with more females than males. The authors suggested clonal diversity may have been underestimated. Nearly half of unique spike-specific TCRs reportedly recognized epitopes outside regions mutated in the B.1.351 and B.1.1.7 variants. A significant rise in spike-specific TCR breadth and depth was observed after two AZD1222 doses relative to day 0 and relative to MenACWY recipients. In the small 56-69-year group, the increase in depth fell short of significance, most likely because of low power. Because no day 14 peak-response samples were available, the repertoires could be characterized only after the peak T cell response. Conclusions about previously exposed vaccinees were limited because only six AZD1222 recipients were SARS-CoV-2 seropositive at baseline.

With regard to this clone: The target of this receptor is not known. Base qualities are missing; no much larger clone stands one base away.

The CDR3 regions of human TCRbeta chains were analyzed by immunosequencing. Regarding the original processing steps: TCRs in the repertoires were matched against a reference library of SARS-CoV-2-specific TCRs that had been generated with the MIRA antigen-specificity platform. Breadth meant the fraction of unique TCRs that were SARS-CoV-2-associated, whereas depth meant the fraction of total T cells that were SARS-CoV-2-associated. Using the MIRA data, each spike-specific TCR was assigned both to the spike region to which the TCR was reactive and to a CD4 or CD8 class. Log10-transformed breadth and depth values were compared by one-way ANOVA with Sidak's multiple comparisons tests. TCRdb limited this immuneACCESS table to in-frame rearrangements with V and J called. A share of clones is missing; checked studies link under half to unresolved V genes, and the rest is unexplained. The V and J calls and clone size were taken over from that table, and D and trimming were inferred from the DNA. Recorded for this sample are about 70,000 clones; 88% of them occurred a single time. Of the sample, roughly 5% falls within the top ten clones.

From the cysteine up to the phenylalanine, the CDR3 has a length of 15 residues. The read is trimmed to its CDR3 DNA, 45 bases read in frame from base 1. At the junction V is shortened by 3 bases and J by 2 bases, with 14 bases in between. For CDR1 and CDR2, the germline V gene lists LGHNA and YSLEER. The intended sense of this specimen's time point label: about 28 days (+/-7) after the second vaccine dose. The sample's treatment or condition label is to be understood as: meningococcal conjugate vaccine given as trial control. Vaccinee samples were obtained from the UK trials COV001 and COV002, which included a single-blind randomized controlled phase 2/3 trial of AZD1222 (ChAdOx1 nCoV-19) in healthy adults. For TCRbeta chain sequencing, PBMC samples from trial participants were taken at day 0 and at day 28 after the second dose.

The receptor was isolated from an adult who received the MenACWY meningococcal vaccine as a control. The chain links TRBV4-3 with TRBJ2-7; the D call is possibly TRBD1 or TRBD2, each sharing 5 bases. Sequenced here: peripheral blood, sampled 28 days after the second dose of the MenACWY control vaccine. The DNA is TGCGCCAGCAGCCAGTCCGGGACGGAAACCTACGAGCAGTACTTC. The translation is CASSQSGTETYEQYF.